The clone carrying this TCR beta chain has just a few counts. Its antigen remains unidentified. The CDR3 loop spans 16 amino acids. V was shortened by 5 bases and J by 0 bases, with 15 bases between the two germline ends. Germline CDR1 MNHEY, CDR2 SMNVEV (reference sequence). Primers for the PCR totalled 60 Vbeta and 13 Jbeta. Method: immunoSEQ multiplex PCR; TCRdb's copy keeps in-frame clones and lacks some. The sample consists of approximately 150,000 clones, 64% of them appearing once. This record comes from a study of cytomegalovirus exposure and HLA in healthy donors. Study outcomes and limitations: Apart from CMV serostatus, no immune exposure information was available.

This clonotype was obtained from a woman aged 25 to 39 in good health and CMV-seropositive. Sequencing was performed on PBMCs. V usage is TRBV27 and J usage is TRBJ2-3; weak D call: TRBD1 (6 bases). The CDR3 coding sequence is TGTGCCAGCAGTGACGGACAGTTATCTAGCACAGATACGCAGTATTTT. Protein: CASSDGQLSSTDTQYF.